The clone carrying this TCR beta chain showed up just once. From germline, CDR1 is PRHDT and CDR2 FYEKMQ (reference sequence). The trim removed 5 bases at V and 3 bases at J, leaving 3 bases unmatched. There are 15 residues in the CDR3. The TCRbeta library was prepared with unique molecular identifiers. TCRdb ran MiXCR on the PCR reads and lists one entry per CDR3 protein. Among some 250,000 distinct CDR3 sequences listed, approximately 12% were seen once. The data were obtained in a study of T-cell reconstitution after alpha-beta-depleted transplantation in children. The gene calls are TRBV13 and TRBJ2-7; TRBD2 matches at 14 bases. The sample was PBMCs from the stem cell graft donor, taken from the stem cell graft. The receptor's source is a human donor who donated a stem cell graft to a child with acute lymphoblastic leukemia. The CDR3 DNA reads as TGTGCCAGCAGCCCGGGGACTAGCGGGAGCTACGAGCAGTACTTC. It specifies CASSPGTSGSYEQYF.